The clone carrying this T cell receptor (beta chain) was seen a handful of times. Just one base apart from a much larger clone, this may be a read error. TCR beta libraries were made by quantitative 5'-RACE with molecular barcodes. TCRdb re-called the 5' RACE reads through MiXCR, storing one row per CDR3 protein. The table shows about 240,000 distinct CDR3 sequences, with 8.6% occurring only once. CDR1 and CDR2 (germline): DFQATT, SNEGSKA (reference sequence). The CDR3 extends over 14 amino acids. This sample is drawn from a study of CD8 T cells in ankylosing spondylitis. Material for sequencing was blood, either unsorted or a sorted T cell fraction (not recorded which). The J gene is TRBJ1-2, the V gene TRBV20-1, with D unclear. The source is a male donor with ankylosing spondylitis or in good health (not recorded which). The CDR3 loop is CSAPHSTSNYGYPF. In DNA form, the CDR3 reads TGCAGTGCTCCCCACAGTACGTCTAACTATGGCTACCCCTTC.